This TCR beta chain was identified during a study of early T cells in non-severe SARS-CoV-2 infection. Individual cDNA molecules were tagged with unique molecular identifiers, the study reported. TCRdb re-called the 5' RACE reads with MiXCR, one entry per CDR3 protein. In the table there are tens of thousands of distinct CDR3 sequences, about 13% of which are singletons. Trimming cost V 9 bases and J 6 bases; bases outside gene matches: 9. In germline, CDR1 is LNHDA, CDR2 SQIVND (reference sequence). The CDR3 loop spans 13 amino acids. This clonotype was observed at least ten times. The chain has TRBV19 and TRBJ2-7; 9 bases align to TRBD2. This receptor was identified in an adult who was a healthcare worker with PCR-confirmed SARS-CoV-2 infection or an uninfected control (not recorded which). The sample consisted of whole blood. The CDR3 DNA sequence: TGTGCCAGCTTAGCGGGAGATGCTGGCGAGCAGTACTTC. This gives the protein CASLAGDAGEQYF.